These 9 T cell receptor beta chains came from one sample sequenced in a study of tumor-infiltrating lymphocytes in primary liver carcinoma (dated by TCRdb to between 2016 and 2019). Sequencing was carried out with an Illumina HiSeq 2500. TCRbeta-specific cDNA was reverse-transcribed from 500 ng total RNA using a constant-region primer and ProtoScript II reverse transcriptase. Three nested multiplex PCR rounds, following a slightly modified ARM-PCR procedure, were used to build the TCRbeta libraries. Each of the first two PCR rounds ran for 9 to 11 cycles using multiplex TRBV1-TRBV30 forward primers together with a Cbeta reverse primer. Clones were called with MiXCR by TCRdb after fastp trimmed the public reads at Q25, and only in-frame beta chains were retained. A single entry per CDR3 protein holds the most common genes and DNA from its merged rows. Here the sample has 250,000 to 350,000 distinct CDR3 sequences; more than 55% occur a single time. Clones ranked in the top ten supply over 15% of the sample.

TRIzol reagent was used to extract blood RNA from unsorted whole blood, while the DNeasy Blood & Tissue kit provided the germline DNA. The sample was peripheral blood. These receptors were taken from a young woman with primary liver carcinoma and hepatitis B virus infection.

In the case of this clonotype: A read error may be the cause here, since a much bigger clone is one base away. This CDR3 is missing its conserved last phenylalanine or tryptophan, likely due to a read error. The V call is TRBV6-5, the J call TRBJ1-4; TRBD1 might be the D (6 bases). This CDR3 comprises 14 residues. The V gene's germline CDR1 is MNHEY and CDR2 SVGAGI. V lost 5 bases and J lost 7, with 14 bases in between. The CDR3 region is CASSTGILGEKLFL. CDR3 in DNA: TGTGCCAGCAGTACAGGGATACTGGGTGAAAAACTGTTTTTA.

This clonotype occurred once. V gene TRBV7-9 combines with J gene TRBJ1-2; no firm D call. The germline gives CDR1 SEHNR, CDR2 FQNEAQ (reference sequence). V was shortened by 5 bases and J by 1 base, with 17 bases between the two germline ends. This CDR3 is 16 amino acids long. CDR3 in DNA: TGTGCCAGCAGCAATAGAGGGAGTGAGCATAACTATGGCTACACCTTC. Translation: CASSNRGSEHNYGYTF.

With respect to this clonotype: One base away lies a much larger clone, so this may be a sequencing read error. The conserved final phenylalanine or tryptophan is absent from the CDR3, which likely points to a read error. V and J are TRBV6-5 and TRBJ1-1, with 10 bases aligning to TRBD1. The CDR3 sequence is 15 residues long. J lost 6 bases, V lost 7 bases, and 11 bases had no gene match. Germline V gives CDR1 MNHEY, CDR2 SVGAGI. In nucleotides, the CDR3 is TGTGCCAGCACCAGACAGGGGGCGAGTGGGCCTGAAGCTTTCTTA. It is translated as CASTRQGASGPEAFL.

About this clonotype itself: It may be a read error: a sequence one base away is much more abundant. This chain links TRBV30 with TRBJ2-7, with D maybe TRBD2 (6 bases). The CDR3 consists of 15 residues. V shed 0 bases and J shed 1 base, with 13 bases lying between them. CDR1 is GTSNPN and CDR2 is SVGIG in the germline V gene (reference sequence). The CDR3 nucleotides are TGTGCCTGGAGTGTAGGCGGGATCCGATCCTACGAGCAGTACTTC. As protein: CAWSVGGIRSYEQYF.

Note on this clonotype: The junction shows a germline mismatch at one end, possibly a read error. The rearrangement uses TRBV11-2 and TRBJ2-1; no clear D. Per the germline V gene, CDR1 is SGHAT and CDR2 is FQNNGV. This CDR3 has 12 residues. The CDR3 DNA reads TGTGCCAGCAGCATCGAGTTCAATGGGCAGTTCTTC. Protein product: CASSIEFNGQFF.

On this clonotype: Because it lacks the conserved phenylalanine or tryptophan at the end, this CDR3 is likely a read error. CDR3 in DNA: TGTGCCAGCAGCTTAGGGTGGGGCAGGGGCAAAGAAAAACTGTTTTAT. It yields the protein CASSLGWGRGKEKLFY. This rearrangement joins TRBV11-2 to TRBJ1-4; perhaps TRBD1 as D (6 bases). The V and J ends lost 1 base and 8 bases respectively, with 17 bases between them. The CDR3 totals 16 residues. Germline loops: CDR1 SGHAT, CDR2 FQNNGV.

This clonotype has ten or more counts. The CDR3 protein is CSVPGTGNEKLFF. The CDR3 DNA reads as TGCAGCGTTCCCGGGACAGGGAATGAAAAACTGTTTTTT. The chain combines TRBV29-1 with TRBJ1-4; 9 bases line up with TRBD1. This CDR3 contains 13 residues. The J segment lost 5 bases and the V segment lost 5 bases, leaving 3 bases of the junction unmatched. Germline lookup yields CDR1 SQVTM and CDR2 ANQGSEA.

The chain combines TRBV12-5 with TRBJ2-2, with D tentatively TRBD2 (6 bases). The CDR3 consists of 15 residues. V was clipped by 5 bases and J by 4 bases, with 14 bases between them. Germline V gene data show CDR1 as LGHNT and CDR2 as FRNRAP. CDR3 protein: CASGTTGAGTGELFF. CDR3 DNA sequence: TGTGCTAGTGGTACTACGGGAGCTGGCACCGGGGAGCTGTTTTTT.

This clonotype appeared many times. This chain connects TRBV6-2 or TRBV6-3 to TRBJ2-1; TRBD2 aligns across 9 bases. Trimming removed 5 bases from V and 3 bases from J; junction bases left unmatched: 5. The CDR3 contains 15 residues. CDR1 is MNHEY, CDR2 SVGEGT, per germline. In DNA, the CDR3 is TGTGCCAGCAGTCCGCGGGGGGGAAACTACAATGAGCAGTTCTTC. Translating gives CASSPRGGNYNEQFF.